Listed here are 29 T cell receptor beta chains from one sample, sequenced in a study of T-cell memory formation after mild COVID-19. One entry per CDR3 protein, called by TCRdb with MiXCR from the 5' RACE reads. The table has hundreds of thousands of distinct CDR3 sequences, 28% seen once. Specimen: PBMCs or a T cell subset sorted from them (not recorded which). These receptors came from an adult woman who had mild COVID-19 (a few samples of this study predate the infection). Cell type and time point are not known.

This chain uses TRBV4-1 with TRBJ2-1; D perhaps matches TRBD2 (6 bases). The CDR3 spans 18 residues. Trimming took off 0 bases at V and 2 bases at J, with 17 bases between the two ends. Germline V lookup: CDR1 MGHRA, CDR2 YSYEKL. The CDR3 loop is CASSQETAGKNPYNEQFF. The DNA for the CDR3 is TGCGCCAGCAGCCAAGAGACGGCGGGAAAGAACCCCTACAATGAGCAGTTCTTC.

This clonotype appeared a few times. CDR3 sequence: CASSPRGQGYTEAFF. The DNA for the CDR3 is TGTGCCAGCTCACCTCGGGGACAGGGGTACACTGAAGCTTTCTTT. V gene TRBV18 combines with J gene TRBJ1-1; 10 nucleotides line up with TRBD1. Germline assignment: CDR1 KGHSH and CDR2 LQKENI. V gave up 3 bases and J gave up 3 bases; unmatched junction bases: 4. This CDR3 region has 15 residues.

The chain joins TRBV5-5 to TRBJ1-2; D unclear. The CDR3 is 13 residues long. V dropped 4 bases and J dropped 8 bases, with 15 bases sitting between them. The V gene's germline CDR1 is SGHKS and CDR2 YYEKEE (reference sequence). The CDR3 is CASSMMTSKGYTF. DNA of the CDR3: TGTGCCAGCAGCATGATGACCTCGAAGGGCTACACCTTC.

This clonotype came up a few times. This chain links TRBV10-3 with TRBJ2-7, with a possible D match to TRBD1 (6 bases). Germline V gene lookup returns CDR1 ENHRY and CDR2 SYGVKD. The V end lost 6 bases, the J end lost 7 bases, and 13 bases lay between the germline ends. The CDR3 loop spans 12 amino acids. In DNA form, the CDR3 reads TGTGCCATCAGAACGACAGGCCCAGAGCAGTACTTC. Translation: CAIRTTGPEQYF.

This sequence joins TRBV20-1 and TRBJ2-7; 7 bases fit TRBD2. This CDR3 comprises 14 residues. CDR1 and CDR2 (germline): DFQATT, SNEGSKA (reference sequence). J gave up 3 bases and V 4 bases, and 9 bases lay outside the gene matches. CDR3 bases: TGCAGTGCTATCCCTTTGAGGGAGGGCTACGAGCAGTACTTC. This gives the protein CSAIPLREGYEQYF.

Only a few counts were recorded for this clonotype. The gene calls are TRBV5-4 and TRBJ2-2; maybe TRBD2 (5 bases). There are 14 residues in the CDR3. Germline CDR1 is SGHNT and CDR2 is YYREEE (reference sequence). Trimming shortened V by 5 bases and J by 4 bases, and 12 bases separated the two germline ends. DNA for the CDR3: TGTGCCAGCAGTTTCCTCGGAGGCACCGGGGAGCTGTTTTTT. Translation gives CASSFLGGTGELFF. Drawing the rest from reference TRBV5-4 and TRBJ2-2, the complete variable domain is ETGVTQSPTHLIKTRGQQVTLRCSSQSGHNTVSWYQQALGQGPQFIFQYYREEENGRGNFPPRFSGLQFPNYSSELNVNALELDDSALYLCASSFLGGTGELFFGEGSRLTVL.

The V call is TRBV3-1, the J call TRBJ2-1; D not resolved. Deletions cut 3 bases from V and 4 bases from J, with 7 bases between. This CDR3 is built from 13 residues. Germline CDR1 and CDR2: LGHDT and YNNKEL (reference sequence). Here the CDR3 reads CASSQGNYNEQFF. The CDR3 DNA sequence: TGTGCCAGCAGCCAGGGGAATTACAATGAGCAGTTCTTC.

The rearrangement uses TRBV20-1 and TRBJ1-1, with D perhaps TRBD1 (5 bases). This CDR3 is 14 amino acids long. Germline V gene lookup returns CDR1 DFQATT and CDR2 SNEGSKA (reference sequence). The V end was cut by 5 bases, the J end by 6 bases, with 19 bases between. CDR3 residues: CSAAGLVGTSEAFF. CDR3 in DNA: TGCAGTGCTGCAGGGTTAGTGGGGACCTCTGAAGCTTTCTTT.

The chain is built from TRBV15 and TRBJ2-7; 10 nucleotides line up with TRBD2. Unmatched junction bases numbered 4, after V lost 6 bases and J lost 2 bases. Germline V lookup: CDR1 LNHNV, CDR2 YYDKDF (reference sequence). This CDR3 region has 14 residues. CDR3 amino acids: CATSQRGGAYEQYF. In nucleotides, the CDR3 is TGTGCCACCAGTCAGCGGGGGGGCGCCTACGAGCAGTACTTC.

This clonotype was observed a few times. The chain links TRBV12-3 or TRBV12-4 to TRBJ1-1, with a possible D match to TRBD1 (6 bases). Trimming took off 6 bases at V and 0 bases at J, with 17 bases between the two ends. This CDR3 comprises 16 residues. In DNA form, the CDR3 reads TGTGCCAGCAGCCGGTCGCCACAGGGATTGAACACTGAAGCTTTCTTT. This encodes CASSRSPQGLNTEAFF.

The CDR3 coding sequence is TGCAGCGTTGAAAGGGCAGGGAACCTTGAAGCTTTCTTT. Translated: CSVERAGNLEAFF. V usage is TRBV29-1 and J usage is TRBJ1-1; perhaps TRBD1 as D (5 bases). CDR1 is SQVTM, CDR2 ANQGSEA, per germline. This CDR3 is 13 amino acids long. The V end was cut by 2 bases, the J end by 7 bases, with 14 bases between.

V usage is TRBV4-1 and J usage is TRBJ2-1, with D possibly TRBD1 on 6 matching bases. Germline loops: CDR1 MGHRA, CDR2 YSYEKL. CDR3 length: 16 amino acids. The V end lost 1 base, the J end lost 1 base, and 11 bases lay between the germline ends. The CDR3 spells CASSQASQGSYNEQFF. DNA of the CDR3: TGCGCCAGCAGCCAAGCCTCCCAGGGGTCCTACAATGAGCAGTTCTTC.

This clonotype was picked up many times. This chain connects TRBV14 to TRBJ2-3, with D perhaps assigned TRBD1 or TRBD2 (5 bases each). Trimming took off 2 bases at V and 0 bases at J, with 15 bases between the two ends. CDR1 SGHDN and CDR2 FVKESK come from the germline V gene. The CDR3 is made up of 17 amino acids. The CDR3 sequence is CASSQHGVTVSTDTQYF. CDR3 coding DNA: TGTGCCAGCAGCCAACACGGGGTGACAGTCAGCACAGATACGCAGTATTTT.

This clonotype was seen only a few times. This chain uses TRBV5-1 with TRBJ2-1; 10 bases are shared with TRBD1. The CDR3 runs to 14 residues. The junction had 5 bases not matched to a gene; V was cut back by 4 bases and J by 7 bases. Per the germline V gene, CDR1 is SGHRS and CDR2 is YFSETQ. The CDR3 protein is CASSRGQGNNEQFF. The CDR3 bases are TGCGCCAGCAGCCGGGGACAGGGGAATAATGAGCAGTTCTTC.

The chain couples TRBV5-1 to TRBJ2-1, with 10 bases identical to TRBD2. Germline-derived CDR1 and CDR2 are SGHRS and YFSETQ. The CDR3 loop spans 16 amino acids. V lost 3 bases, J lost 4 bases, and 7 bases stayed unmatched. The DNA for the CDR3 is TGCGCCAGCAGCTCATGGACTAGCGGTGTGTACAATGAGCAGTTCTTC. It yields the protein CASSSWTSGVYNEQFF.

V usage is TRBV3-1 and J usage is TRBJ2-7, with 11 positions matching TRBD2. V lost 1 base, J lost 4 bases, and 9 bases stayed unmatched. The CDR3 is 17 residues long. Germline V gives CDR1 LGHDT, CDR2 YNNKEL (reference sequence). The CDR3 nucleotides read TGTGCCAGCAGCCAAGTACCTAGACTAGCGGGGAGATACGAGCAGTACTTC. Translation: CASSQVPRLAGRYEQYF.

This clonotype turned up a few times. The chain joins TRBV19 to TRBJ1-1; D is unresolved. Germline assignment: CDR1 LNHDA and CDR2 SQIVND (reference sequence). The CDR3 extends over 12 amino acids. V was pared by 1 base and J by 1 base, with 1 base between. CDR3: CASSIGNTEAFF. DNA of the CDR3: TGTGCCAGTAGTATAGGGAACACTGAAGCTTTCTTT.

The chain is built from TRBV7-9 and TRBJ1-3; D possibly corresponds to TRBD1 (6 bases). CDR1 is SEHNR and CDR2 is FQNEAQ in the germline V gene (reference sequence). V was shortened by 9 bases and J by 4 bases, with 10 bases between the two germline ends. This CDR3 comprises 12 residues. The CDR3 sequence: CASTGSGNTIYF. The DNA for the CDR3 is TGTGCCAGTACAGGGTCAGGAAACACCATATATTTT. The whole variable domain, remainder taken from reference TRBV7-9 and TRBJ1-3, is DTGVSQNPRHKITKRGQNVTFRCDPISEHNRLYWYRQTLGQGPEFLTYFQNEAQLEKSRLLSDRFSAERPKGSFSTLEIQRTEQGDSAMYLCASTGSGNTIYFGEGSWLTVV.

This clonotype appeared once. This chain uses TRBV29-1 with TRBJ1-2; a weak D match, TRBD1 (6 bases). Germline CDR1 and CDR2: SQVTM and ANQGSEA. Trimming pared 5 bases from V and 0 bases from J, leaving 10 bases between. The CDR3 runs to 13 residues. Here the CDR3 DNA reads TGCAGCGTTACGACAGGAACTAACTATGGCTACACCTTC. Its translation is CSVTTGTNYGYTF.

The chain recombines TRBV7-2 with TRBJ1-1; D remains ambiguous. Looked up from germline, CDR1 is SGHTA and CDR2 is FQGNSA. The CDR3 sequence is 15 residues long. V dropped 0 bases and J dropped 6 bases, with 14 bases sitting between them. CDR3 sequence (DNA): TGTGCCAGCAGCTTAGCGCAGCCCCCAGTCGCTGAAGCTTTCTTT. It codes for CASSLAQPPVAEAFF.

The chain couples TRBV29-1 to TRBJ2-7, with TRBD1 identical over 9 bases. The trim removed 5 bases at V and 3 bases at J, leaving 8 bases unmatched. The CDR3 consists of 14 residues. The germline gives CDR1 SQVTM, CDR2 ANQGSEA. The CDR3 DNA sequence: TGCAGCGTTCTTGGAGGGACAGGGATCTACGAGCAGTACTTC. Encoded protein: CSVLGGTGIYEQYF.

V gene TRBV5-6 combines with J gene TRBJ2-2, with TRBD2 matching 10 bases. Germline V CDR1 and CDR2: SGHDT, YYEEEE. V was pared by 0 bases and J by 4 bases, with 3 bases of the junction left unmatched. This CDR3 region has 16 residues. Written as DNA, the CDR3 is TGTGCCAGCAGCTTGGGACTAGCGGGCCTCACCGGGGAGCTGTTTTTT. Translation gives CASSLGLAGLTGELFF. Based on the CDR3 plus reference TRBV5-6 and TRBJ2-2, the full variable domain is DAGVTQSPTHLIKTRGQQVTLRCSPKSGHDTVSWYQQALGQGPQFIFQYYEEEERQRGNFPDRFSGHQFPNYSSELNVNALLLGDSALYLCASSLGLAGLTGELFFGEGSRLTVL.

The sample holds a few counts of this clonotype. The chain uses TRBV27 and TRBJ1-5, with 9 bases that match TRBD1. Germline values: CDR1 MNHEY, CDR2 SMNVEV (reference sequence). The CDR3 spans 17 residues. V shed 4 bases and J 2 bases; nucleotides not matched to a gene: 9. The CDR3 reads CASSSWTGAGGNQPQHF. The CDR3 DNA reads TGTGCCAGCAGTTCCTGGACAGGGGCGGGCGGCAATCAGCCCCAGCATTTT.

This clonotype has more than one count but fewer than ten. The chain joins TRBV12-3 or TRBV12-4 to TRBJ2-3; D perhaps matches TRBD1 (5 bases). The CDR3 covers 14 residues. V lost 6 bases and J lost 2, with 12 bases in between. Here the CDR3 DNA reads TGTGCCAGCAGCCGTGGACAATACACAGATACGCAGTATTTT. This gives the protein CASSRGQYTDTQYF.

In its sample, this clonotype was seen a few times. J is TRBJ2-1 and V is TRBV11-1; D not certain. This CDR3 is 16 amino acids long. The germline CDR1 and CDR2 sequences are SGHAT and FQDESV (reference sequence). V was clipped by 5 bases and J by 0 bases, with 14 bases between them. Written as DNA, the CDR3 is TGTGCCAGCAGCAATAAAGAACTAAGCTCCTACAATGAGCAGTTCTTC. The encoded protein is CASSNKELSSYNEQFF.

The CDR3 DNA reads TGTGCCACCAGTGACCTCGAATTCCATACGCAGTATTTT. This sequence encodes CATSDLEFHTQYF. This chain uses TRBV24-1 with TRBJ2-3, with D uncertain. Trimming cost V 4 bases and J 7 bases, with 11 bases left between them. Germline V gene lookup returns CDR1 KGHDR and CDR2 SFDVKD. The length of the CDR3 is 13 residues.

The chain carries TRBV4-1 and TRBJ2-7, with D uncertain. Germline values: CDR1 MGHRA, CDR2 YSYEKL. V lost 0 bases and J lost 3, with 12 bases in between. The CDR3 runs 15 residues. This CDR3 is CASSQDGDGHYEQYF. The CDR3 DNA reads TGCGCCAGCAGCCAAGATGGAGACGGGCACTACGAGCAGTACTTC.

The V call is TRBV7-6, the J call TRBJ2-2, with 10 bases identical to TRBD2. Germline loops: CDR1 SGHVS, CDR2 FNYEAQ. The V gene end was trimmed by 2 bases and the J gene end by 6 bases; junction bases not matched to a gene: 9. The CDR3 covers 17 residues. The CDR3 protein is CASSLIPSGSEAGELFF. The CDR3 coding sequence is TGTGCCAGCAGCTTAATCCCTAGCGGGAGTGAGGCCGGGGAGCTGTTTTTT.

This clonotype was counted ten times or more. J is TRBJ2-3 and V is TRBV6-2 or TRBV6-3; 7 nucleotides line up with TRBD2. The junction had 8 bases not matched to a gene; V was cut back by 6 bases and J by 2 bases. The CDR3 has 15 residues. Looked up from germline, CDR1 is MNHEY and CDR2 is SVGEGT. CDR3 DNA sequence: TGTGCCAGCAGACTAGCGTCGACCCACACAGATACGCAGTATTTT. Protein product: CASRLASTHTDTQYF.